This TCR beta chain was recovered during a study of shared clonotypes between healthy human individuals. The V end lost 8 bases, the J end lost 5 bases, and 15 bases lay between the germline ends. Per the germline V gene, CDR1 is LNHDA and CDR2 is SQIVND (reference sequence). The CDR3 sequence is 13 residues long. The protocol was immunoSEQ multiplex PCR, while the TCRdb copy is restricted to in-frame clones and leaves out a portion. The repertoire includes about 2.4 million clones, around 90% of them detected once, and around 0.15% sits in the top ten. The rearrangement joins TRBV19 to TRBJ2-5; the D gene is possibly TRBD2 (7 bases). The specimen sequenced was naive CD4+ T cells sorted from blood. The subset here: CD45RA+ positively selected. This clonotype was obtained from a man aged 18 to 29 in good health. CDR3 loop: CASSSGGEETQYF. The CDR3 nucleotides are TGTGCCAGTTCCTCGGGGGGCGAGGAGACCCAGTACTTC.